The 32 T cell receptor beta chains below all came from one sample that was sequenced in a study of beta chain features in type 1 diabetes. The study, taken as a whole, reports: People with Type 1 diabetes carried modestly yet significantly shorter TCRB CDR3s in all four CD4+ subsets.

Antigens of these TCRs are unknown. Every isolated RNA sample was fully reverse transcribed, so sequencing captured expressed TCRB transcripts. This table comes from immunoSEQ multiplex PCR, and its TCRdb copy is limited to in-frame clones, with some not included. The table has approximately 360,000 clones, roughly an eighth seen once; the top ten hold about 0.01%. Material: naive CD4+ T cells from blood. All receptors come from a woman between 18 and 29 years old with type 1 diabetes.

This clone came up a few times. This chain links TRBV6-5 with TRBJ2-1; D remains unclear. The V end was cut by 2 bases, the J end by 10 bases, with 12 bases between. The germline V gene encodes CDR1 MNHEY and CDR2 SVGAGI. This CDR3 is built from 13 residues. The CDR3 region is CASSYGSETEQFF. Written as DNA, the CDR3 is TGTGCCAGCAGTTACGGGTCCGAGACAGAGCAGTTCTTC.

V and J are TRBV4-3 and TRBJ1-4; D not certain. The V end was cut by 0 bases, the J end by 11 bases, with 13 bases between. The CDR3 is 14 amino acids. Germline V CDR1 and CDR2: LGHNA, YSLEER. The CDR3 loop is CASSQDSLNGKLFF. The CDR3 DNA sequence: TGCGCCAGCAGCCAAGATAGCTTGAACGGGAAACTGTTTTTT.

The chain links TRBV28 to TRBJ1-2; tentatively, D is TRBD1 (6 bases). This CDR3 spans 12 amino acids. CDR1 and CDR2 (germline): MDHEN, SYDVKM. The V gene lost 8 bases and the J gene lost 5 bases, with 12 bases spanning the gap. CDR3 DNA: TGTGCCAGCTCAGGGGAAGGTTATGGCTACACCTTC. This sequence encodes CASSGEGYGYTF.

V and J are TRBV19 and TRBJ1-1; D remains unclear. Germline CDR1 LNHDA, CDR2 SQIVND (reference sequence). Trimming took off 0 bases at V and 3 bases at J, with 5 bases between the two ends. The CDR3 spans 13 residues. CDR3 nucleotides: TGTGCCAGTAGTATAGAGAGCGACACTGAAGCTTTCTTT. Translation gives CASSIESDTEAFF.

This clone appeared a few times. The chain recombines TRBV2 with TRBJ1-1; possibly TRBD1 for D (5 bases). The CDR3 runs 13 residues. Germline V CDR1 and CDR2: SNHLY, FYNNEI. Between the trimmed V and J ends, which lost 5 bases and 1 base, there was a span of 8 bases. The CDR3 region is CASSSDRNTEAFF. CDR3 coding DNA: TGTGCCAGCAGTTCAGACAGGAACACTGAAGCTTTCTTT. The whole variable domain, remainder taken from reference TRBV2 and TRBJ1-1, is EPEVTQTPSHQVTQMGQEVILRCVPISNHLYFYWYRQILGQKVEFLVSFYNNEISEKSEIFDDQFSVERPDGSNFTLKIRSTKLEDSAMYFCASSSDRNTEAFFGQGTRLTVV.

The CDR3 coding sequence is TGTGCCAGCAGTTTGGGTCGTGGGGGGGGAAACTACGAGCAGTACTTC. Encoded protein: CASSLGRGGGNYEQYF. This chain connects TRBV28 to TRBJ2-7; 7 bases are shared with TRBD2. The CDR3 has 16 residues. CDR1 is MDHEN and CDR2 is SYDVKM in the germline V gene. Germline trimming cut 3 bases from V and 3 bases from J; bases unmatched to any gene: 11.

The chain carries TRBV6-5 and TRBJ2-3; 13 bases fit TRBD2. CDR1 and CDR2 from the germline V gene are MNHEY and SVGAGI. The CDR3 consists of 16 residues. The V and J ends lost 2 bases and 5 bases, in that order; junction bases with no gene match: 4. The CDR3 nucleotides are TGTGCCAGCAGTTACGGGGGGACTAGCGGGAAAGATACGCAGTATTTT. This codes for CASSYGGTSGKDTQYF.

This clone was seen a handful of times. CDR3 DNA sequence: TGTGCCAGCAGCTTAGCTCTGTTGTCGGACTTCTCCTACGAGCAGTACTTC. Translating it yields CASSLALLSDFSYEQYF. The chain combines TRBV7-2 with TRBJ2-7; maybe TRBD2 (5 bases). CDR1 and CDR2 from the germline V gene are SGHTA and FQGNSA. V lost 0 bases and J 0 bases, leaving 15 bases between the germline ends. The CDR3 loop spans 17 amino acids. The full variable domain, its missing parts supplied by reference TRBV7-2 and TRBJ2-7, is GAGVSQSPSNKVTEKGKDVELRCDPISGHTALYWYRQSLGQGLEFLIYFQGNSAPDKSGLPSDRFSAERTGGSVSTLTIQRTQQEDSAVYLCASSLALLSDFSYEQYFGPGTRLTVT.

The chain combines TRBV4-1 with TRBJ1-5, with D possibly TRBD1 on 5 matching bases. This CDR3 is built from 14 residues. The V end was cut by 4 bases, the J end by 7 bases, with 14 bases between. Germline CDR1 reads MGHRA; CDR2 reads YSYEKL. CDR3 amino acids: CASSPIGVRQPQHF. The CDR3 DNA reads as TGCGCCAGCAGCCCAATAGGGGTTCGGCAGCCCCAGCATTTT.

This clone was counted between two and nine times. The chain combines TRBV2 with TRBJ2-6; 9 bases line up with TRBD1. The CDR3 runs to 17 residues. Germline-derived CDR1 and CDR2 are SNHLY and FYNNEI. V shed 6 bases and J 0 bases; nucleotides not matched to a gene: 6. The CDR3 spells CASRVRDRVSGANVLTF. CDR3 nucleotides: TGTGCCAGCAGGGTCCGGGACAGGGTCTCTGGGGCCAACGTCCTGACTTTC.

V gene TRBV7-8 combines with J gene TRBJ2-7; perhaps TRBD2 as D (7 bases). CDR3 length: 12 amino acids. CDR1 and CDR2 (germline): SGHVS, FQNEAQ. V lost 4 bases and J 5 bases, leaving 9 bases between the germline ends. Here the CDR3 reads CASSSGGHEQYF. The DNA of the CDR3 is TGTGCCAGCAGCTCGGGGGGCCACGAGCAGTACTTC.

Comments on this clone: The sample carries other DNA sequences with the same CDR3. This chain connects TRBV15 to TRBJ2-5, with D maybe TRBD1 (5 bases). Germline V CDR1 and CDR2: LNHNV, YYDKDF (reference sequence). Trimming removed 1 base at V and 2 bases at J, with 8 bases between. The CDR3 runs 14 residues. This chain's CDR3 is CATSRGGGQETQYF. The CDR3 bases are TGTGCCACCAGCAGAGGGGGCGGACAAGAGACCCAGTACTTC.

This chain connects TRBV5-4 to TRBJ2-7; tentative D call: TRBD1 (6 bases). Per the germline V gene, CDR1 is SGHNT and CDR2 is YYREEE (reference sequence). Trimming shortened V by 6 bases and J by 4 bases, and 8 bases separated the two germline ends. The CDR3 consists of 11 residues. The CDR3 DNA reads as TGTGCCAGCACCAGGGGATACGAGCAGTACTTC. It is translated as CASTRGYEQYF.

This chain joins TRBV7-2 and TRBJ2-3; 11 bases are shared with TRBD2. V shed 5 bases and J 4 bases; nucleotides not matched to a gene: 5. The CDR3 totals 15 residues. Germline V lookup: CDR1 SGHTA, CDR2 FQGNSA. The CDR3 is CASSTLAGVADTQYF. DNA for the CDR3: TGTGCCAGCAGCACACTAGCGGGAGTGGCAGATACGCAGTATTTT.

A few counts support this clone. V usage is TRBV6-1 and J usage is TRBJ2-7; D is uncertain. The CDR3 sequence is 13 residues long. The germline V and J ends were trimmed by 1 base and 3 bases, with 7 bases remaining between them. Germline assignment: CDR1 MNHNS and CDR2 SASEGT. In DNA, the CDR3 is TGTGCCAGCAGTGAAGAACCCTACTACGAGCAGTACTTC. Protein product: CASSEEPYYEQYF.

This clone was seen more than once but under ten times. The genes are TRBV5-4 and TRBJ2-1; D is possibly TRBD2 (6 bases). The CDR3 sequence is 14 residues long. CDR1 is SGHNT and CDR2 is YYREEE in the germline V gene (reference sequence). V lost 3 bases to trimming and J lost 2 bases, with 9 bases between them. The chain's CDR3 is CASSSPGAYNEQFF. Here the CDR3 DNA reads TGTGCCAGCAGCTCTCCGGGGGCCTACAATGAGCAGTTCTTC.

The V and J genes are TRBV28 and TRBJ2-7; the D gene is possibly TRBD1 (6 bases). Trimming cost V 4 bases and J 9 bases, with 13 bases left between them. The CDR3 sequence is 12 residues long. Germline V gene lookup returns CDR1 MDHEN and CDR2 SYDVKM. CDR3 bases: TGTGCCAGCAGTTCAGACAGGCTCCGGCAGTACTTC. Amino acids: CASSSDRLRQYF.

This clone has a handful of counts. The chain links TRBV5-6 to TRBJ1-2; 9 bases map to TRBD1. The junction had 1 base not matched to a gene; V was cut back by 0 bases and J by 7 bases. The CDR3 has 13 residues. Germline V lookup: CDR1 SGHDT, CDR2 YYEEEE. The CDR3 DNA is TGTGCCAGCAGCTTGGGGACAGGGGCTGGCTACACCTTC. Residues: CASSLGTGAGYTF.

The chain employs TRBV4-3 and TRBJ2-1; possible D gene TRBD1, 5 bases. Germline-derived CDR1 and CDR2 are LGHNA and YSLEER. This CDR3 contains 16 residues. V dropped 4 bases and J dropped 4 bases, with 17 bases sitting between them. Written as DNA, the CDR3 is TGCGCCAGCAGCCCCAGAGCAGCCCCAGGGTACAATGAGCAGTTCTTC. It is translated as CASSPRAAPGYNEQFF.

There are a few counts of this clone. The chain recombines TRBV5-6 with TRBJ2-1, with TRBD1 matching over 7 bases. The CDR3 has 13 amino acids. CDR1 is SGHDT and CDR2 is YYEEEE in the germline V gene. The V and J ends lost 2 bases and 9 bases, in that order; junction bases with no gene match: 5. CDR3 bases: TGTGCCAGCAGCTTTACAGGGGTAGGTGAGCAGTTCTTC. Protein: CASSFTGVGEQFF.

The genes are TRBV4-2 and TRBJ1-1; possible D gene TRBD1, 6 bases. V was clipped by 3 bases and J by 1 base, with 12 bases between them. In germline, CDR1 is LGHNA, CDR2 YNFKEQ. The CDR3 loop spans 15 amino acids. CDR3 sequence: CASSQILTGNTEAFF. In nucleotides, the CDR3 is TGTGCCAGCAGCCAGATCCTGACAGGGAACACTGAAGCTTTCTTT.

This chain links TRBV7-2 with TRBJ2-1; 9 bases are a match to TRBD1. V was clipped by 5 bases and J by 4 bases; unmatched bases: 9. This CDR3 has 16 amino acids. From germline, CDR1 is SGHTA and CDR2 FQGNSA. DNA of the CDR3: TGTGCCAGCAGCCCCGCTCCGGGACAGGGTTACAATGAGCAGTTCTTC. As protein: CASSPAPGQGYNEQFF.

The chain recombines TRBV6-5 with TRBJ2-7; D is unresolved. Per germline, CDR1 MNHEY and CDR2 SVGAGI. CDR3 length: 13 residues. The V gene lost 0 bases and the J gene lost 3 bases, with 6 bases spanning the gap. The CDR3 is CASSYSGSYEQYF. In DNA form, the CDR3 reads TGTGCCAGCAGTTACTCGGGCAGCTACGAGCAGTACTTC.

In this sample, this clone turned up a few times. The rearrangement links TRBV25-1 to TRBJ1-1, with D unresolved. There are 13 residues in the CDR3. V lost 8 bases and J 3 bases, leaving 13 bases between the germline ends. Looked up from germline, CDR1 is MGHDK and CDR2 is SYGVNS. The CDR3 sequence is CASSLGLHTEAFF. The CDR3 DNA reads TGTGCCAGCTCCCTGGGCCTCCACACTGAAGCTTTCTTT.

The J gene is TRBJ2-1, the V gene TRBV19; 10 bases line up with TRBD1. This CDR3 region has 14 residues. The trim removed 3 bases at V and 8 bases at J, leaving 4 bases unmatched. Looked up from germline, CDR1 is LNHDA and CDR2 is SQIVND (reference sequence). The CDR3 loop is CASSMTGGLDEQFF. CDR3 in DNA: TGTGCCAGTAGTATGACAGGGGGCCTAGATGAGCAGTTCTTC. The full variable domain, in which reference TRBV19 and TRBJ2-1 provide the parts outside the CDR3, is DGGITQSPKYLFRKEGQNVTLSCEQNLNHDAMYWYRQDPGQGLRLIYYSQIVNDFQKGDIAEGYSVSREKKESFPLTVTSAQKNPTAFYLCASSMTGGLDEQFFGPGTRLTVL.

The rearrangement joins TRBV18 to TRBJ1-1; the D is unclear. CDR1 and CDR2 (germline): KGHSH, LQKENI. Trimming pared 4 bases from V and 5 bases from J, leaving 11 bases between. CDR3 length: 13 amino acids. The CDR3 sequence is CASSHDILTEAFF. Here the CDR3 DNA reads TGTGCCAGCTCACACGACATCTTGACTGAAGCTTTCTTT. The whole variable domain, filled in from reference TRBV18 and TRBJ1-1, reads NAGVMQNPRHLVRRRGQEARLRCSPMKGHSHVYWYRQLPEEGLKFMVYLQKENIIDESGMPKERFSAEFPKEGPSILRIQQVVRGDSAAYFCASSHDILTEAFFGQGTRLTVV.

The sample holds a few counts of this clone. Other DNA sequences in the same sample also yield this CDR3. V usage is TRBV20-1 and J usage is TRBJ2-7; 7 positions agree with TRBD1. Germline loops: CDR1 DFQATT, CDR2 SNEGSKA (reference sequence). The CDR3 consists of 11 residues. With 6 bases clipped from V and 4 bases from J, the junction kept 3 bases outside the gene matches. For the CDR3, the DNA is TGCAGTGCAAGGACAGGTTACGAGCAGTACTTC. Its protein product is CSARTGYEQYF.

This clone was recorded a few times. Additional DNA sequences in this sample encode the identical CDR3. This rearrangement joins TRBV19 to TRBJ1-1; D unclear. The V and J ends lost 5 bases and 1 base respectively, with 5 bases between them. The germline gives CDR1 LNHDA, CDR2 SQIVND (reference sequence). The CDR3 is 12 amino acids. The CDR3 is CASSRQNTEAFF. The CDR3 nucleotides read TGTGCCAGTAGTCGACAGAACACTGAAGCTTTCTTT. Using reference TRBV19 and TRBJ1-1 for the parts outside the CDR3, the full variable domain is DGGITQSPKYLFRKEGQNVTLSCEQNLNHDAMYWYRQDPGQGLRLIYYSQIVNDFQKGDIAEGYSVSREKKESFPLTVTSAQKNPTAFYLCASSRQNTEAFFGQGTRLTVV.

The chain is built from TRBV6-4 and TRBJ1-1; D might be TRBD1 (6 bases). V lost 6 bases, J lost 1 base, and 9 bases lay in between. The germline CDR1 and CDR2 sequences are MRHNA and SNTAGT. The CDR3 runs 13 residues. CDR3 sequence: CASRHRENTEAFF. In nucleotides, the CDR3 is TGTGCCAGCAGACACAGGGAGAACACTGAAGCTTTCTTT.

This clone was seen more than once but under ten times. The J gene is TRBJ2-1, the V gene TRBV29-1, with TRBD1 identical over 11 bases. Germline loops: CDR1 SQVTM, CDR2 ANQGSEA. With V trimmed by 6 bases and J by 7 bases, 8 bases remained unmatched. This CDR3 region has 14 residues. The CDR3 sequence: CSVDTGQGGNEQFF. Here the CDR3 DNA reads TGCAGCGTGGATACGGGACAGGGGGGTAATGAGCAGTTCTTC.

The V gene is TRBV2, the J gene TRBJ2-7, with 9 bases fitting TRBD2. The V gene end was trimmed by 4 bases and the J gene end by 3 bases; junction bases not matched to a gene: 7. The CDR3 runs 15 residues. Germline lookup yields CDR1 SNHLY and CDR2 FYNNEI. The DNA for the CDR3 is TGTGCCAGCAGTGTCGGCCTAGCGGGGTTCTACGAGCAGTACTTC. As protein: CASSVGLAGFYEQYF.

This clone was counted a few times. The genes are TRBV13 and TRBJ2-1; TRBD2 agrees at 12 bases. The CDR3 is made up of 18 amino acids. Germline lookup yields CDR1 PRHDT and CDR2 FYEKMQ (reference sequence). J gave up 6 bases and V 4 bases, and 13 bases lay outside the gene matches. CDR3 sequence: CASSSIASGRVRLNEQFF. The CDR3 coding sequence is TGTGCCAGCAGCTCCATAGCTAGCGGGAGGGTCCGTCTCAATGAGCAGTTCTTC.